Listed here are 20 T cell receptor beta chains from one sample, sequenced in a study of shared clonotypes between healthy human individuals. Clones were sequenced by immunoSEQ multiplex PCR, and TCRdb holds only the in-frame ones, with some missing. The data show 450,000 to 500,000 clones, over 70% seen once. The sequencing input was PBMCs. The receptor source for this set is a woman in her forties in good health. Some clones in this sample may be carry-over from other donors' samples.

V and J are TRBV9 and TRBJ1-4; the match to TRBD1 covers 8 bases. The junction had 9 bases not matched to a gene; V was cut back by 1 base and J by 7 bases. The CDR3 totals 16 residues. CDR1 is SGDLS and CDR2 is YYNGEE in the germline V gene. The CDR3 is CASSVSSGGAGEKLFF. As DNA, the CDR3 is TGTGCCAGCAGCGTAAGTTCAGGGGGCGCAGGTGAAAAACTGTTTTTT. Looking up the rest from reference TRBV9 and TRBJ1-4 gives the full variable domain: DSGVTQTPKHLITATGQRVTLRCSPRSGDLSVYWYQQSLDQGLQFLIQYYNGEERAKGNILERFSAQQFPDLHSELNLSSLELGDSALYFCASSVSSGGAGEKLFFGSGTQLSVL.

This clone has a count of ten or more. This specimen includes other DNA sequences encoding the same CDR3. The gene calls are TRBV5-1 and TRBJ1-1, with D unresolved. There are 14 residues in the CDR3. The germline V gene encodes CDR1 SGHRS and CDR2 YFSETQ. Deletions cut 0 bases from V and 0 bases from J, with 6 bases between. The CDR3 region is CASSLGSVNTEAFF. CDR3 sequence (DNA): TGCGCCAGCAGCTTGGGAAGTGTGAACACTGAAGCTTTCTTT.

This clone has only one observation. This sequence is one base from a far larger clone and is likely a read error. CDR3 DNA: TGCGCCAGCAGCCGGTTAGGGGACAGGGCCTATAAGCAGTACTTC. Amino acids: CASSRLGDRAYKQYF. The V and J genes are TRBV4-1 and TRBJ2-7; 9 bases fit TRBD1. CDR1 and CDR2 from the germline V gene are MGHRA and YSYEKL. CDR3 size: 15 residues. V was pared by 4 bases and J by 8 bases, with 12 bases of the junction left unmatched.

In this sample, this clone turned up many times. The V call is TRBV7-3, the J call TRBJ2-4; unclear D gene. Deletions cut 0 bases from V and 8 bases from J, with 8 bases between. The CDR3 extends over 13 amino acids. Germline CDR1 reads SGHTA; CDR2 reads FQGTGA. CDR3 amino acids: CASSLTTHDIQYF. The CDR3 DNA reads as TGTGCCAGCAGCTTAACGACTCATGACATTCAGTACTTC.

This clone was seen a single time. The chain combines TRBV11-1 with TRBJ2-1, with 13 bases lining up with TRBD2. This CDR3 has 18 residues. The junction had 14 bases not matched to a gene; V was cut back by 8 bases and J by 4 bases. Looked up from germline, CDR1 is SGHAT and CDR2 is FQDESV (reference sequence). The CDR3 nucleotides are TGTGCCAGCCAGGGACTAGCGGGATTCAAACCCAATTACAATGAGCAGTTCTTC. Translated, it gives CASQGLAGFKPNYNEQFF.

The V and J genes are TRBV5-1 and TRBJ2-2, with 10 bases identical to TRBD1. This CDR3 comprises 14 residues. The germline V gene has CDR1 SGHRS and CDR2 YFSETQ. After removal of 4 bases from V and 7 bases from J, the junction contained 4 bases not matched to a gene. The CDR3 is CASSLGQGFGELFF. The CDR3 coding sequence is TGCGCCAGCAGCCTGGGACAGGGGTTCGGGGAGCTGTTTTTT.

This clone was recorded a few times. The rearrangement joins TRBV27 to TRBJ2-7, with 7 bases lining up with TRBD2. Germline CDR1 MNHEY, CDR2 SMNVEV (reference sequence). This CDR3 region has 15 residues. Trimming removed 0 bases from V and 4 bases from J; junction bases left unmatched: 6. CDR3 residues: CASSLSFGLEYEQYF. The CDR3 coding sequence is TGTGCCAGCAGTTTATCCTTTGGACTAGAGTACGAGCAGTACTTC.

This chain links TRBV11-2 with TRBJ1-4, with 7 bases identical to TRBD1. Trimming cost V 2 bases and J 5 bases; bases outside gene matches: 11. The CDR3 length is 17 residues. Per the germline V gene, CDR1 is SGHAT and CDR2 is FQNNGV. CDR3 protein: CASSLFDRVTTNEKLFF. DNA for the CDR3: TGTGCCAGCAGCTTATTTGACAGGGTAACCACAAATGAAAAACTGTTTTTT.

The chain carries TRBV27 and TRBJ2-5; D is tentatively TRBD1 or TRBD2 (5 bases each). The end of the DNA fits TRBJ2-7 better, so the J call may be wrong. Germline values: CDR1 MNHEY, CDR2 SMNVEV (reference sequence). The CDR3 length is 17 residues. DNA for the CDR3: TGTGCCAGCAGTTTAAGGCAAACCGGGACGGAACCCTACGAGCAGTACTTC. It specifies CASSLRQTGTEPYEQYF.

There are a few counts of this clone. V and J are TRBV27 and TRBJ2-7; D is perhaps TRBD1 or TRBD2 (5 bases each). Germline CDR1 is MNHEY and CDR2 is SMNVEV (reference sequence). The CDR3 totals 16 residues. Trimming cost V 0 bases and J 2 bases, with 14 bases left between them. This CDR3 reads CASSLSIGTLTYEQYF. The CDR3 DNA reads TGTGCCAGCAGTTTATCGATAGGGACGTTGACCTACGAGCAGTACTTC.

The chain joins TRBV25-1 to TRBJ2-3; 8 bases fit TRBD1. Germline CDR1 is MGHDK and CDR2 is SYGVNS. V lost 3 bases and J lost 0; bases outside the gene matches: 5. CDR3 length: 16 amino acids. CDR3 in DNA: TGTGCCAGCAGTGAGTACAGGGGGACTAGCACAGATACGCAGTATTTT. Its protein is CASSEYRGTSTDTQYF.

This clone was found once. With only one base between it and a far larger clone, this is likely a read error. The rearrangement joins TRBV7-3 to TRBJ2-7; a weak D match, TRBD1 (5 bases). The V end was cut by 4 bases, the J end by 2 bases, with 18 bases between. From germline, CDR1 is SGHTA and CDR2 FQGTGA. This CDR3 region has 16 residues. CDR3 coding DNA: TGTGCCAGCAGCTCCCCGCAGCAGGGAATGACCTACGAGCAGTACTTC. Amino acids: CASSSPQQGMTYEQYF.

V and J are TRBV9 and TRBJ1-1; D is unclear. The V and J ends lost 1 base and 1 base respectively, with 8 bases between them. This CDR3 spans 14 amino acids. The germline CDR1 and CDR2 sequences are SGDLS and YYNGEE. The CDR3 nucleotides read TGTGCCAGCAGCGTACACCACTCGAACACTGAAGCTTTCTTT. It translates to CASSVHHSNTEAFF.

The rearrangement uses TRBV2 and TRBJ2-1, with a weak D call TRBD1 (6 bases). Trimming shortened V by 7 bases and J by 7 bases, and 17 bases separated the two germline ends. Germline values: CDR1 SNHLY, CDR2 FYNNEI. There are 14 residues in the CDR3. This chain's CDR3 is CASKGTGRSNEQFF. The CDR3 DNA follows: TGTGCCAGCAAGGGAACAGGGCGATCGAATGAGCAGTTCTTC.

This clone was found once. The same CDR3 can be traced to other DNA sequences in this sample. J is TRBJ2-7 and V is TRBV2; TRBD2 aligns across 7 bases. J gave up 0 bases and V 3 bases, and 5 bases lay outside the gene matches. Germline CDR1 is SNHLY and CDR2 is FYNNEI. The CDR3 covers 15 residues. The CDR3 coding sequence is TGTGCCAGCAGTGAGGGTTTAGCGGGCTCCTACGAGCAGTACTTC. Translated: CASSEGLAGSYEQYF.

The chain joins TRBV7-2 to TRBJ2-1, with D tentatively TRBD2 (5 bases). The CDR3 has 17 amino acids. V was clipped by 0 bases and J by 1 base, with 13 bases between them. CDR1 is SGHTA and CDR2 is FQGNSA in the germline V gene. CDR3 DNA sequence: TGTGCCAGCAGCTTAGCTGGATGGGAGAGGTCCTACAATGAGCAGTTCTTC. Its translation: CASSLAGWERSYNEQFF.

Worth noting for this clone: With only one base between it and a far larger clone, this is likely a read error. Other DNA sequences from this sample encode an identical CDR3 as well. The V and J genes are TRBV28 and TRBJ1-2; possible D gene TRBD1, 5 bases. CDR1 and CDR2 from the germline V gene are MDHEN and SYDVKM. Trimming took off 2 bases at V and 4 bases at J, with 5 bases between the two ends. CDR3 size: 12 residues. For the CDR3, the DNA is TGTGCCAGCAGTTTAACAGGCTATGGCTACACCTTC. This codes for CASSLTGYGYTF.

This sequence joins TRBV29-1 and TRBJ2-5; D remains unclear. The CDR3 spans 12 residues. Germline V gives CDR1 SQVTM, CDR2 ANQGSEA. Trimming removed 5 bases at V and 1 base at J, with 8 bases between. CDR3 amino acids: CSVSEPQETQYF. Here the CDR3 DNA reads TGCAGCGTTTCGGAACCCCAAGAGACCCAGTACTTC.

V gene TRBV5-1 combines with J gene TRBJ2-7, with 12 bases matching TRBD2. The CDR3 is made up of 15 amino acids. Germline loops: CDR1 SGHRS, CDR2 YFSETQ. The V segment lost 3 bases and the J segment 6 bases; nucleotides outside the gene matches: 7. The chain's CDR3 is CASSYQLAGGAEQYF. CDR3 nucleotide sequence: TGCGCCAGCAGCTATCAACTAGCGGGAGGCGCCGAGCAGTACTTC.

This clone was observed a single time. This chain connects TRBV5-1 to TRBJ2-7; 10 nucleotides align to TRBD2. Per germline, CDR1 SGHRS and CDR2 YFSETQ. Unmatched junction bases numbered 9, after V lost 6 bases and J lost 6 bases. The length of the CDR3 is 14 residues. CDR3 sequence: CASTTAGGAGEQYF. CDR3 DNA sequence: TGCGCCAGCACCACAGCGGGAGGGGCTGGCGAGCAGTACTTC.